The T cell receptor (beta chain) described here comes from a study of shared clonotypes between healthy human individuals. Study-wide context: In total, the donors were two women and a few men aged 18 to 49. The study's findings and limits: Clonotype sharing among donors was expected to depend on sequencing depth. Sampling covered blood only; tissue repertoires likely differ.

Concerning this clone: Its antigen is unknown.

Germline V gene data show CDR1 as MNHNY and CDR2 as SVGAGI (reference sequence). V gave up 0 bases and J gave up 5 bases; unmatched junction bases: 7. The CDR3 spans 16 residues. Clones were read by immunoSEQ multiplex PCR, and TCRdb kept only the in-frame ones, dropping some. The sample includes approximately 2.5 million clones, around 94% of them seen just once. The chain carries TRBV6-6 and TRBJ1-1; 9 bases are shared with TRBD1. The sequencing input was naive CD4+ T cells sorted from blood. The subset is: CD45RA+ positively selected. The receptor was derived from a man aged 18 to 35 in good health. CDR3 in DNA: TGTGCCAGCAGTTACTCGACAGGGGGAATAGCAACTGAAGCTTTCTTT. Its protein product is CASSYSTGGIATEAFF.